This T cell receptor (beta chain) stems from a study of OX40 agonist ivuxolimab in advanced cancers. The germline CDR1 and CDR2 sequences are SNHLY and FYNNEI. The CDR3 runs to 15 residues. Losses at the gene ends were 5 bases for V and 4 bases for J; bases not matched to a gene: 3. On this clone itself: Its antigen is unknown.

Findings and caveats of the study: Relative to CD4+, CD8+ T cells held more expanded clones on average.

Assay used: immunoSEQ multiplex PCR; TCRdb lists only in-frame clones, some missing. The table lists some 25,000 clones, 79% of them singletons. The sequence was collected from an adult with an advanced solid tumor such as melanoma, head and neck, liver or kidney cancer. The V gene is TRBV2, the J gene TRBJ2-1; 12 positions match TRBD2. The sample here was CD4+ or CD8+ T cells sorted from blood, taken in a trial of the OX40 agonist ivuxolimab. The CDR3 sequence is CASSFGLAGYNEQFF. Written as DNA, the CDR3 is TGTGCCAGCAGTTTCGGACTAGCGGGGTACAATGAGCAGTTCTTC.